This TCR beta chain was identified in a study of T cell therapy after organ transplantation. Study-wide background: About 85% of the ten patients were clinical responders.

The time point is: 20-29 weeks after completion of therapy. The germline CDR1 and CDR2 sequences are MNHEY and SMNVEV (reference sequence). The CDR3 is 16 amino acids. V was clipped by 4 bases and J by 3 bases; unmatched bases: 5. Findings and limits, study-wide: Nonresponder repertoires showed strong pretherapy expansions, barely changing post-therapy. Lower pretherapy CD8 clonality went with larger post-therapy fold change.

TCRdb's copy holds only in-frame clones and misses some; the assay was immunoSEQ multiplex PCR. The sample records some 17,000 clones, approximately 85% being singletons. As regards this clone: The target antigen is unknown.

The sequences come from CD8+ T cells from blood, collected after autologous CMV-specific T cell therapy. This chain connects TRBV27 to TRBJ2-4, with 11 bases lining up with TRBD2. The TCR sequence derives from a human patient who had received a solid organ transplant and had CMV disease. A share of the T cells may be of graft donor origin. The CDR3, as DNA: TGTGCCAGCAGTTCCATTGGGACTAGCGGCAAAAACATTCAGTACTTC. This translates into CASSSIGTSGKNIQYF.